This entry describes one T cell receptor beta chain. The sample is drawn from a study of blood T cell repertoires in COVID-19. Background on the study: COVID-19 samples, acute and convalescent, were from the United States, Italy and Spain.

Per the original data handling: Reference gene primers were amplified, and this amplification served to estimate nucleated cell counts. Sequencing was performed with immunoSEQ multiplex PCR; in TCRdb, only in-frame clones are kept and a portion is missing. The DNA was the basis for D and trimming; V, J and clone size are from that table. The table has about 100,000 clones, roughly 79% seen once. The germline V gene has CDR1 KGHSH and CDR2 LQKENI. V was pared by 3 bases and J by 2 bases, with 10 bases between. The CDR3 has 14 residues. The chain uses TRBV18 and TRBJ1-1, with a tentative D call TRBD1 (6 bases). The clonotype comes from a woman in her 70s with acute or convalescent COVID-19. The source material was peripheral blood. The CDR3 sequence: CASSPSQGNTEAFF. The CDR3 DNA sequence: TGTGCCAGCTCACCCTCACAGGGTAACACTGAAGCTTTCTTT.